This T cell receptor beta chain was retrieved from a study of T cell responses to AZD1222 COVID-19 vaccine. Study observations and caveats: Repertoires were obtained only post-peak T cell response. It should be noted that donors were predominantly white British and more often female, and clonal diversity was possibly underestimated. After two AZD1222 doses, spike-specific TCR breadth and depth rose versus day 0.

There are many counts of this clone. The target antigen is unknown. The data were produced by immunoSEQ multiplex PCR, yet TCRdb's version contains in-frame clones alone and is incomplete. This table holds under 150,000 clones, over 75% found once. Germline V gene data show CDR1 as SGHAT and CDR2 as FQNNGV. This CDR3 is 19 amino acids long. Trimming removed 0 bases from V and 0 bases from J; junction bases left unmatched: 9. The chain recombines TRBV11-2 with TRBJ2-1; 9 nucleotides line up with TRBD2. This TCR came from an adult who received the AZD1222 COVID-19 vaccine. The source material was peripheral blood, sampled 28 days after the second AZD1222 dose. The CDR3 protein is CASSLDSSGGLSSYNEQFF. CDR3 DNA sequence: TGTGCCAGCAGCTTAGACAGTAGCGGGGGCCTTAGCTCCTACAATGAGCAGTTCTTC.